A single T cell receptor (beta chain) is shown here with its context. Its matching antigen is unknown. Relative to the germline gene, one junction end is altered; a read error may explain this. Individually, cDNA molecules had unique molecular identifiers attached to them. MiXCR, applied by TCRdb to the 5' RACE reads, yields one record per CDR3 protein. The sample shows about 56,000 distinct CDR3 sequences, about 11% of them seen only once. This sample is drawn from a study of early T cells in non-severe SARS-CoV-2 infection. As for the study in general: Unsorted whole blood bulk RNA was sequenced, with unpaired chains. Study-level points and caveats: Comparison of clonotypes with VDJdb favored anti-spike CD8 responses while missing private and CD4 specificities.

The CDR3 contains 15 residues. Germline loops: CDR1 GTSNPN, CDR2 SVGIG (reference sequence). This chain links TRBV30 with TRBJ2-7; 9 bases agree with TRBD2. Sequencing was carried out using whole blood. The sequence came from an adult who was a healthcare worker with PCR-confirmed SARS-CoV-2 infection or an uninfected control (not recorded which). The CDR3 DNA reads as TGTACCTGGAGTGCAGCGGGAGGCCGCTCCTACGAGCAGTACTTC. This encodes CTWSAAGGRSYEQYF.